This entry concerns a single TCR beta chain. TCRdb's table, derived via immunoSEQ multiplex PCR, lists solely in-frame clones and lacks some. The sample shows some 200,000 clones, roughly four fifths of them seen only once. This sample was taken from a study of blood T cell repertoires in COVID-19. About the research overall: T cells, B-cell-depleted T cells, or PBMCs provided the cDNA or gDNA that served as material.

This CDR3 spans 14 amino acids. Germline loops: CDR1 SGDLS, CDR2 YYNGEE. The V and J ends lost 0 bases and 8 bases respectively, with 12 bases between them. Sequencing used peripheral blood. V gene TRBV9 combines with J gene TRBJ2-1; D may be TRBD1 (6 bases). The receptor was derived from a woman in her forties with acute or convalescent COVID-19. CDR3 sequence (DNA): TGTGCCAGCAGCGTAGGGGGGCTAGTCCATGAGCAGTTCTTC. Its protein product is CASSVGGLVHEQFF.